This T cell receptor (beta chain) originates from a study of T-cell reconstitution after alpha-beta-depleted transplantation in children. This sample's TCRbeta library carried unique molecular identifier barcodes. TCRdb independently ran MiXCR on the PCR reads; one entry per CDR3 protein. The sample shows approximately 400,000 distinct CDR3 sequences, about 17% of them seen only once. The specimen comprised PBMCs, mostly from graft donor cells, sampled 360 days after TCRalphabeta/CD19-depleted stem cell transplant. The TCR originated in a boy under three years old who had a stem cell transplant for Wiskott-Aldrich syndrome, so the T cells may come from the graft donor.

The CDR3 bases are TGCAGCGTTATTCGGGCTAGCGGGAGAGTAGGCGAGCAGTACTTC. This gives the protein CSVIRASGRVGEQYF. This chain uses TRBV29-1 with TRBJ2-7, with 10 bases lining up with TRBD2. Germline CDR1 SQVTM, CDR2 ANQGSEA. The junction had 13 bases not matched to a gene; V was cut back by 5 bases and J by 6 bases. CDR3 size: 15 residues.